The entry below describes one TCR beta chain. Its antigen is unknown. The data belong to a study of identifying expanded T cells in peripheral blood. Study-wide points: About 1.2 clones differed between technical replicates, versus roughly 16 and 20 over time.

Assay: immunoSEQ multiplex PCR; the TCRdb copy retains only in-frame clones and omits some. The repertoire holds 90,000 to 100,000 clones, with roughly 87% as singletons. Per the germline V gene, CDR1 is SEHNR and CDR2 is FQNEAQ (reference sequence). The CDR3 contains 13 residues. The V end lost 5 bases, the J end lost 2 bases, and 10 bases lay between the germline ends. This chain joins TRBV7-9 and TRBJ2-7; no reliable D call. This clonotype was obtained from a person aged 18 to 75 in good health. The material sequenced was blood. CDR3 nucleotide sequence: TGTGCCAGCAGCCTTATTCCTGCCTACGAGCAGTACTTC. Its translation: CASSLIPAYEQYF.